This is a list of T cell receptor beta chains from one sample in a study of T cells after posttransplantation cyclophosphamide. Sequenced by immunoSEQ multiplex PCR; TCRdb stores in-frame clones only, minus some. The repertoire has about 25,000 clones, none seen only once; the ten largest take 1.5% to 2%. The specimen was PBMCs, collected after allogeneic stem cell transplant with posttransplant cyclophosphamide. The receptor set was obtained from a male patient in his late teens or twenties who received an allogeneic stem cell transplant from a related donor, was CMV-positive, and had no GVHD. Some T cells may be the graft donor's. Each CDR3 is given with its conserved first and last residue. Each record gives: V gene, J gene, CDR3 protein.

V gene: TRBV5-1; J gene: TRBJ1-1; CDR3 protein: CASRGGNTEAFF
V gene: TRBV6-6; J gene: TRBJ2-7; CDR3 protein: CASSSAYEQYF
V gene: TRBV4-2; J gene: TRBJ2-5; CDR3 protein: CASSPVKAREETQYF
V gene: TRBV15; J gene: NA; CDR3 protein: CATSRGGNTYEQYF
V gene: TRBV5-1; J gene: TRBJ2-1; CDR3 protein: CASSFGRGRRIEQFF
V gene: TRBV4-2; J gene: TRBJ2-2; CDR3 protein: CASSAKTRTGELFF
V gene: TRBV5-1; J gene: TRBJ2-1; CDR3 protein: CASSGGLAGQGSYNEQFF
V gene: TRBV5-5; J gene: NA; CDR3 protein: CASSFSGGYEQYF
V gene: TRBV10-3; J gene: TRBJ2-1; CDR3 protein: CAISERTSVRHYNEQFF
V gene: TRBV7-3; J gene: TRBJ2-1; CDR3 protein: CASSQHAGLAINEQFF
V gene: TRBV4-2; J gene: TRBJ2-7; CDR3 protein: CASSQNGPGEGYEQYF
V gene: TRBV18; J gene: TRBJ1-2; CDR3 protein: CASSPREGANYGYTF
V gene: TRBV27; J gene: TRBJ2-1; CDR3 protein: CASSLVDRGYEQFF
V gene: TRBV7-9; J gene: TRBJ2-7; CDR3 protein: CASSLGLAYEQYF